The text below deals with one T cell receptor beta chain. Participants' own reports of clinical history determined their cohort assignment. This entry belongs to a study of blood T cell repertoires in COVID-19. Study as a whole: The cDNA or gDNA used as material had been derived from T cells, B-cell-depleted T cells, or PBMCs.

Germline CDR1 is LGHDT and CDR2 is YNNKEL (reference sequence). The V end was cut by 4 bases, the J end by 3 bases, with 15 bases between. The CDR3 runs 16 residues. Assay used: immunoSEQ multiplex PCR; TCRdb lists only in-frame clones, some missing. The sample records about 480,000 clones, roughly 88% being singletons. This chain connects TRBV3-1 (or the pseudogene TRBV3-2) to TRBJ1-4; D not resolved. The sequenced sample was PBMCs or T cells enriched from blood (not recorded which). The origin of this receptor is a middle-aged woman who had recovered from COVID-19. The CDR3 nucleotides are TGTGCCAGCAGCCGCTCTGCGGTTTGGGCTAATGAAAAACTGTTTTTT. This encodes CASSRSAVWANEKLFF.